The entry below gives a single T cell receptor (beta chain) sequence along with its context. As a fraction of the sample, this clonotype is large (0.1 to 1%). The clone's antigen remains unknown. Base qualities are not provided; no much larger clone lies one nucleotide away. This sample is drawn from a study (dated by TCRdb to the late 2010s). Turning to the overall study: Human CD8+ TCR repertoires recognizing immunodominant viral antigens were characterized by means of sequence and structural analyses. Findings and caveats that apply to the study as a whole: According to the report, the CD8+ TCR repertoires were highly diverse, and those specific to different immunodominant viral antigens were distinct from each other.

For CDR1 and CDR2, the germline V gene lists SGHRS and YFSETQ. The CDR3 goes from the cysteine to the phenylalanine over 14 residues. The entry retains the CDR3 DNA only, 42 bases that are in frame from base 1. V is shortened by 0 bases, J by 0 bases, and the region joining them spans 6 bases. Sequencing took place on an Illumina HiSeq 2500. TCRdb cleaned the public reads at Q25 with fastp, built clones with MiXCR and kept in-frame beta chains. Each CDR3 protein gets just one entry, which takes the most common genes and DNA from the rows behind it. This sample has over a thousand distinct CDR3 sequences in its table, and approximately 20% of those were observed once. The top ten hold about 17% of the sample.

Sequenced input: CD8+ T cells (not recorded whether cultured). The sequence was obtained from a female donor. This receptor chain uses TRBV5-1 and TRBJ1-1; no D gene can be assigned with confidence. CDR3 reads: CASSLVGVNTEAFF. The DNA sequence is given as TGCGCCAGCAGCTTGGTAGGTGTGAACACTGAAGCTTTCTTT.